These 18 T cell receptor beta chains share one sample of origin, sequenced in a study of regulatory T cells in long-lasting Graves disease. This sample's time point: newly diagnosed GD, antithyroid drugs for less than 3 months. PBMC-derived RNA was used for the TCR library. Investigators prepared the TCR beta libraries by applying iRepertoire HTBI primers and Arm-PCR of CDR3 regions. Each CDR3 protein is one row after TCRdb ran MiXCR on the multiplex PCR reads. The data hold 680,000 or so distinct CDR3 sequences, with around 15% observed a single time. The same specimen was also included in a second study, on T cells in Graves' hyperthyroidism and ophthalmopathy.

The source material was peripheral blood mononuclear cells (PBMCs), sampled at new diagnosis, from a patient treated with antithyroid drugs. All receptors come from a woman in her twenties or thirties with Graves disease.

The chain combines TRBV3-1 with TRBJ2-1, with 9 bases matching TRBD2. Trimming took 10 bases from V and 7 from J; bases not matched to a gene: 8. Germline V gene data show CDR1 as LGHDT and CDR2 as YNNKEL (reference sequence). This CDR3 comprises 13 residues. This CDR3 reads CATTAGGFNEQFF. DNA for the CDR3: TGTGCCACCACTGCGGGAGGGTTTAATGAGCAGTTCTTC.

Ten or more counts support this clonotype. One end of the junction is discordant with germline, which a read error may explain. The gene calls are TRBV27 and TRBJ2-7; possibly TRBD1 or TRBD2 for D (6 bases each). The CDR3 sequence is 15 residues long. Germline V gene lookup returns CDR1 MNHEY and CDR2 SMNVEV (reference sequence). The CDR3 loop is CASSAAGQGSNEQYF. CDR3 in DNA: TGTGCCAGCTCCGCTGCGGGACAAGGCTCCAACGAGCAGTATTTC.

This clonotype occurred a few times. The chain couples TRBV7-9 to TRBJ1-4; 9 bases are a match to TRBD1. Germline-derived CDR1 and CDR2 are SEHNR and FQNEAQ (reference sequence). V lost 6 bases to trimming and J lost 5 bases; unmatched junction nucleotides: 4. The CDR3 loop spans 14 amino acids. The CDR3 is CASRPTGGNEKLFF. The CDR3 region has the DNA TGTGCCAGCAGACCGACAGGGGGGAATGAAAAACTGTTTTTT.

The chain is built from TRBV5-5 and TRBJ2-7; D is possibly TRBD2 (5 bases). Germline V gives CDR1 SGHKS, CDR2 YYEKEE (reference sequence). V shed 1 base and J shed 0 bases, with 11 bases lying between them. CDR3 length: 15 residues. The CDR3 DNA follows: TGTGCCAGCAGCTTGTCGGACTCGAGCTCCTACGAGCAGTACTTC. This translates into CASSLSDSSSYEQYF.

Notes on this clonotype: Just one base apart from a much larger clone, this may be a read error. J is TRBJ2-7 and V is TRBV7-8; 12 nucleotides align to TRBD2. Germline CDR1 reads SGHVS; CDR2 reads FQNEAQ. The CDR3 has 16 residues. The V and J ends lost 0 bases and 7 bases, in that order; junction bases with no gene match: 7. The CDR3: CASSLAGLAGWGEQYF. The CDR3 region has the DNA TGTGCCAGCAGCTTAGCAGGACTAGCGGGATGGGGAGAGCAGTACTTC.

This clonotype appeared many times. The chain uses TRBV18 and TRBJ1-1; no reliable D call. The CDR3 spans 14 residues. V shed 8 bases and J shed 0 bases, with 13 bases lying between them. Germline values: CDR1 KGHSH, CDR2 LQKENI. This CDR3 is CASATQGMNTEAFF. The DNA of the CDR3 is TGTGCCAGCGCGACGCAAGGGATGAACACTGAAGCTTTCTTT.

At least ten counts were recorded for this clonotype. V usage is TRBV20-1 and J usage is TRBJ2-1; TRBD2 is a possible D gene (6 bases). This CDR3 is built from 14 residues. V was pared by 5 bases and J by 5 bases, with 16 bases between. Per the germline V gene, CDR1 is DFQATT and CDR2 is SNEGSKA (reference sequence). This CDR3 is CSAVSGEGDNEQFF. The CDR3 DNA is TGCAGTGCTGTTAGCGGCGAAGGAGACAATGAGCAGTTCTTC.

About this clonotype itself: Since a much larger clone is just one base distant, this may be a read error. The gene calls are TRBV10-3 and TRBJ1-1; no firm D call. CDR1 and CDR2 from the germline V gene are ENHRY and SYGVKD. CDR3 length equals 13 residues. CDR3 DNA sequence: TGTGTCACCGCCCGGGGAGTGAACACTGAAGCTTTCTTT. It is translated as CVTARGVNTEAFF.

This clonotype has a handful of counts. The rearrangement links TRBV15 to TRBJ2-3; 9 bases map to TRBD1. CDR3 length: 15 residues. Germline V CDR1 and CDR2: LNHNV, YYDKDF (reference sequence). V lost 5 bases and J lost 5; bases outside the gene matches: 8. The chain's CDR3 is CATSPDRGDQDTQYF. In DNA, the CDR3 is TGTGCCACCAGCCCAGACAGGGGGGACCAAGATACGCAGTATTTT.

The chain couples TRBV7-2 to TRBJ2-5; either TRBD1 or TRBD2 may fit D (5 bases each). Germline CDR1 SGHTA, CDR2 FQGNSA. This CDR3 is built from 14 residues. The ends were cut back, 5 bases at V and 5 bases at J, with 15 bases in the middle. In DNA form, the CDR3 reads TGTGCCAGCAGCCCAGCGAGGGGACGGGAGACCCAGTACTTC. This codes for CASSPARGRETQYF. The variable domain in full, completed from reference TRBV7-2 and TRBJ2-5, reads GAGVSQSPSNKVTEKGKDVELRCDPISGHTALYWYRQSLGQGLEFLIYFQGNSAPDKSGLPSDRFSAERTGGSVSTLTIQRTQQEDSAVYLCASSPARGRETQYFGPGTRLLVL.

The chain couples TRBV3-1 to TRBJ2-7; D is unclear. V was trimmed by 2 bases and J by 5 bases, leaving 7 bases between them. The V gene's germline CDR1 is LGHDT and CDR2 YNNKEL (reference sequence). This CDR3 has 12 residues. The CDR3 sequence: CASSQIAHEQYF. The CDR3 nucleotides read TGTGCCAGCAGCCAAATTGCCCACGAGCAGTACTTC.

The chain combines TRBV15 with TRBJ2-6, with 11 bases aligning to TRBD1. The CDR3 totals 19 residues. Losses at the gene ends were 0 bases for V and 2 bases for J; bases not matched to a gene: 6. Per germline, CDR1 LNHNV and CDR2 YYDKDF (reference sequence). The CDR3 nucleotides are TGTGCCACCAGCAGAGATAGGACAGGGGGCGAACCTGGGGCCAACGTCCTGACTTTC. Its protein is CATSRDRTGGEPGANVLTF.

This clonotype was observed many times. The chain uses TRBV7-3 and TRBJ2-5; 7 nucleotides match TRBD1. CDR1 SGHTA and CDR2 FQGTGA come from the germline V gene. The CDR3 consists of 14 residues. Unmatched junction bases numbered 4, after V lost 5 bases and J lost 1 base. CDR3 region: CASSPTGAQETQYF. In nucleotides, the CDR3 is TGTGCCAGCAGCCCCACAGGGGCCCAAGAGACCCAGTACTTC.

The chain recombines TRBV18 with TRBJ2-6, with D tentatively TRBD2 (6 bases). The V gene lost 3 bases and the J gene lost 0 bases, with 12 bases spanning the gap. CDR3 length: 17 amino acids. CDR1 is KGHSH and CDR2 is LQKENI in the germline V gene. The CDR3 region is CASSPSGPPSGANVLTF. In nucleotides, the CDR3 is TGTGCCAGCTCACCCAGCGGGCCCCCCTCTGGGGCCAACGTCCTGACTTTC.

This clonotype was picked up many times. This chain joins TRBV24-1 and TRBJ1-5; a weak D match, TRBD1 (5 bases). CDR3 length equals 16 residues. CDR1 and CDR2 (germline): KGHDR, SFDVKD. V gave up 3 bases and J gave up 0 bases, with 11 bases separating them. CDR3 residues: CATSDPGGDSNQPQHF. The CDR3 DNA sequence: TGTGCCACCAGTGATCCCGGAGGGGATAGCAATCAGCCCCAGCATTTT.

This clonotype was counted at least ten times. The rearrangement joins TRBV20-1 to TRBJ2-3, with D perhaps matching TRBD1 (6 bases). The V gene lost 4 bases and the J gene lost 0 bases, with 11 bases spanning the gap. The length of the CDR3 is 14 residues. The germline V gene has CDR1 DFQATT and CDR2 SNEGSKA (reference sequence). CDR3 bases: TGCAGTGCTATCGGACAGCAAAGCACAGATACGCAGTATTTT. Its translation is CSAIGQQSTDTQYF.

This clonotype was detected a few times. The gene calls are TRBV5-6 and TRBJ2-3; TRBD2 agrees at 7 bases. V shed 4 bases, J shed 6 bases, and the junction held 14 bases outside the gene matches. The CDR3 has 16 residues. Germline lookup yields CDR1 SGHDT and CDR2 YYEEEE. CDR3 region: CASSTFLKTSRDTQYF. The CDR3 nucleotides read TGTGCCAGCAGCACATTCCTAAAGACTAGCCGTGATACGCAGTATTTT.

The sample holds many counts of this clonotype. The rearrangement joins TRBV5-1 to TRBJ1-4, with D perhaps TRBD1 (5 bases). The CDR3 is 14 amino acids. With 2 bases removed from V and 8 bases from J, the gap between germline ends came to 13 bases. CDR1 is SGHRS and CDR2 is YFSETQ in the germline V gene. CDR3 coding DNA: TGCGCCAGCAGCTTACAGGAAAGGAAAGAAAAACTGTTTTTT. Translated, it gives CASSLQERKEKLFF.